This is a list of T cell receptor beta chains from one sample in a study of blood T cell repertoires in COVID-19. TCRdb's table, derived via immunoSEQ multiplex PCR, lists solely in-frame clones and lacks some. The table lists about 390,000 clones, 80% to 90% of them singletons. Sequenced input: peripheral blood. The origin of the receptors is a woman aged 55-69 years with COVID-19, enrolled during active disease. CDR3s include the opening cysteine and the closing phenylalanine or tryptophan. The order of the fields is clone size, J gene, D gene, V gene, CDR3 DNA, CDR3 protein. A D gene is named only where the DNA matches it firmly. The size of a clone is reported for some rows only, either as once, few or many, or as a class for expanded clones.

NA	TRBJ1-3	NA	TRBV30	TGTGCCCGCGGGAGCTCTTCTGGAAACACCATATATTTT	CARGSSSGNTIYF
NA	TRBJ2-4	NA	TRBV20-1	TGCAGTGCTAGTGGGCGGCGGGGAGCCAAAAACATTCAGTACTTC	CSASGRRGAKNIQYF
NA	TRBJ2-7	NA	TRBV7-6	TGTGCCAGCAGCTTAGGTGAGGGTCCCTACGAGCAGTACTTC	CASSLGEGPYEQYF
NA	TRBJ1-4	NA	TRBV7-9	TGTGCCAGCAGCCCACAGAATGAAAAACTGTTTTTT	CASSPQNEKLFF
NA	TRBJ2-2	NA	TRBV9	TGTGCCAGCAGCGTAATAGGGGTCGGCGGGGAGCTGTTTTTT	CASSVIGVGGELFF
NA	TRBJ1-4	TRBD1	TRBV18	TGTGCCAGCTCACCCCCGGGACAGGGGTTTGAAAAACTGTTTTTT	CASSPPGQGFEKLFF
NA	TRBJ1-3	TRBD1	TRBV5-1	TGCGCCAGCAGCTCCTCCGGGACAGGGGGGGGTGGAAACACCATATATTTT	CASSSSGTGGGGNTIYF
few	TRBJ1-6	NA	TRBV6-5	TGTGCCAGCAGTTACCCACGCGCTGGTGGGGCTTCACCCCTCCACTTT	CASSYPRAGGASPLHF
NA	TRBJ2-7	NA	TRBV19	TGTGCCAGTAGTATCCTACTAGGGGGTTACGAGCAGTACTTC	CASSILLGGYEQYF
NA	TRBJ1-2	NA	TRBV6-1	TGTGCCAGCAGTGACCGCTGGCAGGGAGGCGGCTACACCTTC	CASSDRWQGGGYTF
NA	TRBJ1-2	NA	TRBV9	TGTGCCAGCAGCGTAGGTTCGGAGGCCTATGGCTACACCTTC	CASSVGSEAYGYTF
NA	TRBJ2-7	NA	TRBV4-1	TGCGCCAGCAGCTATAGCCAGGGCTACTCCTACGAGCAGTACTTC	CASSYSQGYSYEQYF
NA	TRBJ1-2	TRBD1	TRBV29-1	TGCAGCGCAAACGGACAGGGGTACGGCTACACCTTC	CSANGQGYGYTF
NA	TRBJ1-1	NA	TRBV5-8	TGTGCCAGCAGCTTGCGCGTCCTACTCATGAACACTGAAGCTTTCTTT	CASSLRVLLMNTEAFF
NA	TRBJ1-1	NA	TRBV12-3/TRBV12-4	TGTGCCAGCAGTTTAAGCTTGGTCACTGAAGCTTTCTTT	CASSLSLVTEAFF
NA	TRBJ1-3	NA	TRBV6-6	TGTGCCAGCAGTTACGACTTTGGCTCTGGAAACACCATATATTTT	CASSYDFGSGNTIYF
few	TRBJ2-7	TRBD1	TRBV3-1/TRBV3-2	TGTGCCAGCAGCGGCGGACAGGTTTTCTACGAGCAGTACTTC	CASSGGQVFYEQYF
NA	TRBJ1-4	NA	TRBV28	TGTGCCAGCAGTTCCACCCCAGCAGGAAATGAAAGACTGTTTTTT	CASSSTPAGNERLFF
NA	TRBJ2-5	TRBD1	TRBV28	TGTGCCAGCAGACGTGGGACAGGGGCGGAGACCCAGTACTTC	CASRRGTGAETQYF